The 6 T cell receptor beta chains below come from one sample, sequenced in a study of CD8 T cells in ankylosing spondylitis. TCRdb reprocessed the 5' RACE reads with MiXCR, giving one entry per CDR3 protein. The top ten hold under 15% of the sample, which has some 140,000 distinct CDR3 sequences, just under 7.5% seen once. The sample taken for sequencing was blood, either unsorted or a sorted T cell fraction (not recorded which). The receptors stem from a female donor with ankylosing spondylitis or in good health (not recorded which).

This clonotype was counted a few times. The chain uses TRBV30 and TRBJ2-7; D perhaps matches TRBD2 (5 bases). CDR3 length: 15 amino acids. Germline lookup yields CDR1 GTSNPN and CDR2 SVGIG (reference sequence). V lost 1 base and J lost 6, with 19 bases in between. The CDR3 loop reads CAWSALTGKASEQYF. In DNA form, the CDR3 reads TGTGCCTGGAGTGCCCTGACGGGGAAGGCTTCCGAGCAGTACTTC.

There are many counts of this clonotype. V usage is TRBV5-1 and J usage is TRBJ2-3; TRBD1 aligns across 9 bases. V dropped 4 bases and J dropped 0; count of bases not matched to a gene: 6. Germline-derived CDR1 and CDR2 are SGHRS and YFSETQ. CDR3 size: 16 residues. The DNA of the CDR3 is TGCGCCAGCAGCCTCCGAGGGACAGGGAGCACAGATACGCAGTATTTT. This encodes CASSLRGTGSTDTQYF.

The table lists this clonotype with many counts. The chain joins TRBV6-2 or TRBV6-3 to TRBJ2-7; weak D call: TRBD1 (5 bases). The CDR3 has 15 residues. Trimming removed 7 bases from V and 3 bases from J, with 19 bases in between. The germline gives CDR1 MNHEY, CDR2 SVGEGT. CDR3 sequence: CASMGLGDRVYEQYF. DNA of the CDR3: TGTGCCAGCATGGGGCTAGGAGATCGAGTCTACGAGCAGTACTTC.

This clonotype occurred many times. The V and J genes are TRBV11-1 and TRBJ2-7; 7 bases align to TRBD2. The CDR3 runs to 14 residues. Germline V lookup: CDR1 SGHAT, CDR2 FQDESV (reference sequence). Germline trimming cut 5 bases from V and 2 bases from J; bases unmatched to any gene: 6. The CDR3 region has the DNA TGTGCCAGCAGCCCCCGACTAGCCACCTACGAGCAGTACTTC. Protein: CASSPRLATYEQYF.

This clonotype was seen repeatedly, ten times or more. The chain uses TRBV5-1 and TRBJ2-7, with TRBD1 as a possible D gene (6 bases). V lost 3 bases and J lost 7, with 20 bases in between. This CDR3 contains 15 residues. Germline V gives CDR1 SGHRS, CDR2 YFSETQ. CDR3 residues: CASSSVGAPDMEQYF. CDR3 nucleotides: TGCGCCAGCAGCTCAGTGGGGGCCCCTGACATGGAGCAGTACTTC.

This clonotype was found a few times. The chain uses TRBV30 and TRBJ1-2; 9 bases are shared with TRBD1. Germline-derived CDR1 and CDR2 are GTSNPN and SVGIG (reference sequence). CDR3 size: 13 residues. J lost 8 bases, V lost 1 base, and 5 bases had no gene match. CDR3 sequence reads: CAWSADRGYGYTF. The CDR3 DNA sequence: TGTGCCTGGAGTGCGGACAGGGGATACGGCTACACCTTC.